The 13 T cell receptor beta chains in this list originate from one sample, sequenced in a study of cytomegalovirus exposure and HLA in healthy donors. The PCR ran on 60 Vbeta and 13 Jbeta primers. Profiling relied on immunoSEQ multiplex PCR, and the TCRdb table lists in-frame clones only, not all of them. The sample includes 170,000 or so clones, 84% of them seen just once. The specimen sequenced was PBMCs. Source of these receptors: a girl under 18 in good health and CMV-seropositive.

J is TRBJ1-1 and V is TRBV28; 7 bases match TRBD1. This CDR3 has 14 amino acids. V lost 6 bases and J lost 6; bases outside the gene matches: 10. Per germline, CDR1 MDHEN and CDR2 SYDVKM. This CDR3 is CASSHLQGLAEAFF. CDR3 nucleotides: TGTGCCAGCAGCCACCTACAGGGGTTAGCTGAAGCTTTCTTT.

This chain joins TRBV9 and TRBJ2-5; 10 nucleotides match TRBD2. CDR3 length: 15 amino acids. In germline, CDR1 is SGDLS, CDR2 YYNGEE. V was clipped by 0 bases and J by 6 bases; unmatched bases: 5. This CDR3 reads CASSVGYSGGQTQYF. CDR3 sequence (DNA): TGTGCCAGCAGCGTAGGTTATAGCGGGGGGCAGACCCAGTACTTC.

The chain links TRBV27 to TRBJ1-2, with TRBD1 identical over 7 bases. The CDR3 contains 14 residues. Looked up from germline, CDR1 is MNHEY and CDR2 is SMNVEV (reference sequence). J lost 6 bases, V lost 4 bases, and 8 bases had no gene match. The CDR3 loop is CASSSPSRGNGYTF. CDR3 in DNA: TGTGCCAGCAGTTCCCCCAGCAGGGGGAATGGCTACACCTTC.

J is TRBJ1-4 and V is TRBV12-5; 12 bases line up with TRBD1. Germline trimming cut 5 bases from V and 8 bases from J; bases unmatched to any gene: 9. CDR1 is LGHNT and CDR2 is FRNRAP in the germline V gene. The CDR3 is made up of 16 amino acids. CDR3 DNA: TGTGCTAGTGGTCCGGGCCGGGACAGGGGGCGCGAAAAACTGTTTTTT. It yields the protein CASGPGRDRGREKLFF. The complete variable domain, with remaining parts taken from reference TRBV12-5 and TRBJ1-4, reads DARVTQTPRHKVTEMGQEVTMRCQPILGHNTVFWYRQTMMQGLELLAYFRNRAPLDDSGMPKDRFSAEMPDATLATLKIQPSEPRDSAVYFCASGPGRDRGREKLFFGSGTQLSVL.

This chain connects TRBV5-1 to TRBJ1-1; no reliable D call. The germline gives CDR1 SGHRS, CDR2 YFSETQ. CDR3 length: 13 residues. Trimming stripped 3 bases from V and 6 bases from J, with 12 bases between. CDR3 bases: TGCGCCAGCAGCTCGGGTCAGATGGCTGAAGCTTTCTTT. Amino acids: CASSSGQMAEAFF.

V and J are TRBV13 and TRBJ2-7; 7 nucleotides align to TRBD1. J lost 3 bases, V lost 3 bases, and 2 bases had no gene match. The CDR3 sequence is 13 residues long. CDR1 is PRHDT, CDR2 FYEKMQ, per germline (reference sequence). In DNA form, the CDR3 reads TGTGCCAGCAGCTTCCGGGACAGCTACGAGCAGTACTTC. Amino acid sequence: CASSFRDSYEQYF.

The CDR3 loop is CATRVREPYEQYF. In nucleotides, the CDR3 is TGTGCTACGAGGGTCCGTGAACCCTACGAGCAGTACTTC. The chain links TRBV12-5 to TRBJ2-7, with a tentative D call TRBD2 (5 bases). Germline CDR1 and CDR2: LGHNT and FRNRAP. This CDR3 has 13 amino acids. V lost 10 bases and J lost 2, with 15 bases in between.

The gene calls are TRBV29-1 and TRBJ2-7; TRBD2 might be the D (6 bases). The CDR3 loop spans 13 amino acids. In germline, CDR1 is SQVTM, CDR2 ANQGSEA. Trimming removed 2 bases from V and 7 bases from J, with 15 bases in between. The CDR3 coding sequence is TGCAGCGTTGAAAGGGAGGTAGGGGTGGAGCAGTACTTC. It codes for CSVEREVGVEQYF.

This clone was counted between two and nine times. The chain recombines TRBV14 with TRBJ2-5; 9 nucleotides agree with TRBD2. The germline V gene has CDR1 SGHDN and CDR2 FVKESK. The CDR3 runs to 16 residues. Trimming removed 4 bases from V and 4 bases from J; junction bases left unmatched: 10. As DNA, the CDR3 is TGTGCCAGCAGCCTCAAGATAGCGGGGGCGGGAGAGACCCAGTACTTC. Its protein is CASSLKIAGAGETQYF.

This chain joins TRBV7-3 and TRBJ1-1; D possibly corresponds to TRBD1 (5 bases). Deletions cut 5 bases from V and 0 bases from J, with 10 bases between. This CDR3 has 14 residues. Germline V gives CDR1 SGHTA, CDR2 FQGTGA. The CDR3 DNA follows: TGTGCCAGCAGCCCTCAGGGTTTGAACACTGAAGCTTTCTTT. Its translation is CASSPQGLNTEAFF. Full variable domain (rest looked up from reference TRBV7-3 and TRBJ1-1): GAGVSQTPSNKVTEKGKYVELRCDPISGHTALYWYRQSLGQGPEFLIYFQGTGAADDSGLPNDRFFAVRPEGSVSTLKIQRTERGDSAVYLCASSPQGLNTEAFFGQGTRLTVV.

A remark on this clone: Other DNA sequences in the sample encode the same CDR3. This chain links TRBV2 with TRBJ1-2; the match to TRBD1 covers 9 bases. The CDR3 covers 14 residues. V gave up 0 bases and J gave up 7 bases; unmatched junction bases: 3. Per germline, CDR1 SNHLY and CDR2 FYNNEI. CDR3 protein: CASSEAGQGGGYTF. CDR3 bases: TGTGCCAGCAGTGAAGCGGGACAGGGTGGTGGCTACACCTTC. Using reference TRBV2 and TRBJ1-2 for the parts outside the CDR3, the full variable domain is EPEVTQTPSHQVTQMGQEVILRCVPISNHLYFYWYRQILGQKVEFLVSFYNNEISEKSEIFDDQFSVERPDGSNFTLKIRSTKLEDSAMYFCASSEAGQGGGYTFGSGTRLTVV.

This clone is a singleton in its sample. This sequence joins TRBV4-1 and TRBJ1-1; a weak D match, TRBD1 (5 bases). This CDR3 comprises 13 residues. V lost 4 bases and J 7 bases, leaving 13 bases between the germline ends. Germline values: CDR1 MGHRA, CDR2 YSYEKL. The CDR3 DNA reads TGCGCCAGCAGCCTGAATTCCGGGGGTGAAGCTTTCTTT. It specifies CASSLNSGGEAFF.

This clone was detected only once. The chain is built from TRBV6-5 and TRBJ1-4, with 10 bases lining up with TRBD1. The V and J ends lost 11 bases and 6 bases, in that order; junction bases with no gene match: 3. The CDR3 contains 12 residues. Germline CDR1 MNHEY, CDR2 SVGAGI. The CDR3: CASGTGDEKLFF. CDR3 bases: TGTGCCTCCGGGACAGGGGATGAAAAACTGTTTTTT.